This T cell receptor beta chain derives from a study of T cell responses to AZD1222 COVID-19 vaccine. Generated by immunoSEQ multiplex PCR, the TCRdb table keeps only in-frame clones and is missing some. The data hold 150,000 or so clones, with approximately 87% observed a single time. CDR3 length: 17 amino acids. V lost 1 base, J lost 8 bases, and 9 bases stayed unmatched. CDR1 is SGHTS, CDR2 YDEGEE, per germline. The gene calls are TRBV5-8 and TRBJ1-6; TRBD1 aligns across 10 bases. Sequences were derived from peripheral blood, sampled on day 0 of MenACWY control vaccination. This clonotype was sampled from an adult in good health. The CDR3 is CASSLLLRDRGYSPLHF. In DNA form, the CDR3 reads TGTGCCAGCAGCTTGCTTCTCCGGGACAGGGGATATTCACCCCTCCACTTT. The whole variable domain, remainder taken from reference TRBV5-8 and TRBJ1-6, is EAGVTQSPTHLIKTRGQQATLRCSPISGHTSVYWYQQALGLGLQFLLWYDEGEERNRGNFPPRFSGRQFPNYSSELNVNALELEDSALYLCASSLLLRDRGYSPLHFGNGTRLTVT.